The source of this T cell receptor beta chain is a study of T cells in Graves' hyperthyroidism and ophthalmopathy. About the research overall: Peripheral blood was drawn at first diagnosis, prior to all treatment.

It was RNA transcripts that yielded the amplified TCR beta CDR3 regions. Using the HTBI primer set, a first-round RT-PCR was run on the TCR CDR3. From the multiplex PCR reads, TCRdb called clonotypes with MiXCR, one entry per CDR3 protein. The sample shows around 370,000 distinct CDR3 sequences, around 20% of them seen only once. The V gene's germline CDR1 is DFQATT and CDR2 SNEGSKA (reference sequence). V was clipped by 6 bases and J by 0 bases; unmatched bases: 14. This CDR3 has 18 residues. The sequence was obtained from a man aged 18 to 30 with Graves' ophthalmopathy. Material: blood. The chain combines TRBV20-1 with TRBJ2-3; 11 nucleotides agree with TRBD2. CDR3 nucleotides: TGCAGTGCCGAGGCCCTAGCGGGGGGCTACACTAGCACAGATACGCAGTATTTT. Translated, it gives CSAEALAGGYTSTDTQYF.